These 32 T cell receptor beta chains were sequenced from one sample in a study of OX40 agonist ivuxolimab in advanced cancers. Using immunoSEQ multiplex PCR, the repertoire was profiled, and TCRdb retains in-frame clones only, with some absent. The profile shows 50,000 to 55,000 clones, roughly four fifths of them singletons. The sample was CD4+ or CD8+ T cells sorted from blood, taken in a trial of the OX40 agonist ivuxolimab. The source is an adult with an advanced solid tumor such as melanoma, head and neck, liver or kidney cancer.

Only one count was recorded for this clone. The rearrangement uses TRBV7-3 and TRBJ2-2; 10 bases fit TRBD1. CDR3 length equals 16 residues. Germline V gene lookup returns CDR1 SGHTA and CDR2 FQGTGA. Trimming took 1 base from V and 3 from J; bases not matched to a gene: 2. The CDR3: CASSLMGQGYTGELFF. The CDR3 nucleotides are TGTGCCAGCAGCTTAATGGGACAGGGGTACACCGGGGAGCTGTTTTTT.

The CDR3 region is CASSLSGQGTTEAFF. The CDR3 region has the DNA TGTGCCAGCAGCTTATCAGGACAGGGCACCACTGAAGCTTTCTTT. The chain uses TRBV7-6 and TRBJ1-1; the match to TRBD1 covers 8 bases. The CDR3 spans 15 residues. V lost 2 bases and J lost 4; bases outside the gene matches: 6. Germline CDR1 SGHVS, CDR2 FNYEAQ. Full variable domain (outside the CDR3, taken from reference TRBV7-6 and TRBJ1-1): GAGVSQSPRYKVTKRGQDVALRCDPISGHVSLYWYRQALGQGPEFLTYFNYEAQQDKSGLPNDRFSAERPEGSISTLTIQRTEQRDSAMYRCASSLSGQGTTEAFFGQGTRLTVV.

The rearrangement links TRBV19 to TRBJ1-1, with D tentatively TRBD1 (6 bases). Germline CDR1 and CDR2: LNHDA and SQIVND (reference sequence). Trimming took 5 bases from V and 5 from J, leaving 21 bases between them. The CDR3 length is 16 residues. The CDR3 bases are TGTGCCAGTAGTCTGCTGTGGGCAGGGGCAGGGACTGAAGCTTTCTTT. This translates into CASSLLWAGAGTEAFF. Based on the CDR3 plus reference TRBV19 and TRBJ1-1, the full variable domain is DGGITQSPKYLFRKEGQNVTLSCEQNLNHDAMYWYRQDPGQGLRLIYYSQIVNDFQKGDIAEGYSVSREKKESFPLTVTSAQKNPTAFYLCASSLLWAGAGTEAFFGQGTRLTVV.

The chain has TRBV9 and TRBJ2-7; TRBD1 matches 9 bases. There are 16 residues in the CDR3. Germline CDR1 and CDR2: SGDLS and YYNGEE. V was pared by 0 bases and J by 5 bases, with 9 bases of the junction left unmatched. CDR3 region: CASSVGGTGNFNEQYF. As DNA, the CDR3 is TGTGCCAGCAGCGTAGGCGGGACAGGGAATTTCAACGAGCAGTACTTC.

This clone occurred once. The V call is TRBV11-2, the J call TRBJ1-1; D is uncertain. Germline-derived CDR1 and CDR2 are SGHAT and FQNNGV. This CDR3 has 13 amino acids. Trimming took 3 bases from V and 3 from J, leaving 8 bases between them. This CDR3 is CASSFGSDTEAFF. CDR3 DNA: TGTGCCAGCAGCTTCGGGAGCGACACTGAAGCTTTCTTT.

V and J are TRBV5-1 and TRBJ1-1; D is perhaps TRBD1 (6 bases). Germline loops: CDR1 SGHRS, CDR2 YFSETQ. V was trimmed by 4 bases and J by 4 bases, leaving 14 bases between them. The CDR3 totals 14 residues. The CDR3 coding sequence is TGCGCCAGCAGCCGGGGGCGTTTGCCCACTGAAGCTTTCTTT. The encoded protein is CASSRGRLPTEAFF.

This rearrangement joins TRBV7-9 to TRBJ1-4; D might be TRBD1 (6 bases). V was pared by 6 bases and J by 3 bases, with 11 bases between. CDR3 length: 14 amino acids. CDR1 and CDR2 from the germline V gene are SEHNR and FQNEAQ (reference sequence). As DNA, the CDR3 is TGTGCCAGCAGTCCCGGGACATCTAATGAAAAACTGTTTTTT. It codes for CASSPGTSNEKLFF.

This clone was seen just once. The V gene is TRBV7-2, the J gene TRBJ1-1; D gene uncertain. Germline lookup yields CDR1 SGHTA and CDR2 FQGNSA. This CDR3 contains 16 residues. V was shortened by 5 bases and J by 0 bases, with 16 bases between the two germline ends. CDR3 nucleotides: TGTGCCAGCAGCCTCTATAGGACGGGGATGAACACTGAAGCTTTCTTT. Amino acid sequence: CASSLYRTGMNTEAFF. Drawing the rest from reference TRBV7-2 and TRBJ1-1, the complete variable domain is GAGVSQSPSNKVTEKGKDVELRCDPISGHTALYWYRQSLGQGLEFLIYFQGNSAPDKSGLPSDRFSAERTGGSVSTLTIQRTQQEDSAVYLCASSLYRTGMNTEAFFGQGTRLTVV.

Judged by abundance, this clone is medium-sized (0.01 to 0.1%). This rearrangement joins TRBV25-1 to TRBJ2-7, with 9 bases identical to TRBD1. The V segment lost 3 bases and the J segment 7 bases; nucleotides outside the gene matches: 13. CDR1 and CDR2 (germline): MGHDK, SYGVNS. This CDR3 comprises 16 residues. CDR3 residues: CASSDFTPGTGREQYF. Here the CDR3 DNA reads TGTGCCAGCAGTGATTTTACCCCCGGGACAGGGAGAGAGCAGTACTTC.

V is TRBV7-8 and J is TRBJ2-2; 7 bases fit TRBD1. V dropped 2 bases and J dropped 0; count of bases not matched to a gene: 9. CDR3 length equals 18 residues. Germline CDR1 is SGHVS and CDR2 is FQNEAQ. The CDR3 DNA sequence: TGTGCCAGCAGCTTACCTACAGGGGCGTTCGCGAACACCGGGGAGCTGTTTTTT. It translates to CASSLPTGAFANTGELFF.

The V and J genes are TRBV11-2 and TRBJ2-1; tentatively, D is TRBD2 (6 bases). Trimming took off 0 bases at V and 4 bases at J, with 16 bases between the two ends. Looked up from germline, CDR1 is SGHAT and CDR2 is FQNNGV. The CDR3 is 17 residues long. CDR3 DNA sequence: TGTGCCAGCAGCTTAGATATCCGACCGGGAGTATACAATGAGCAGTTCTTC. This sequence encodes CASSLDIRPGVYNEQFF.

This chain links TRBV7-3 with TRBJ2-7, with D possibly matching TRBD2 (6 bases). Trimming took off 8 bases at V and 3 bases at J, with 11 bases between the two ends. This CDR3 comprises 12 residues. Per the germline V gene, CDR1 is SGHTA and CDR2 is FQGTGA. CDR3 loop: CASGEVGYEQYF. The CDR3 DNA reads as TGTGCCAGCGGGGAGGTCGGCTACGAGCAGTACTTC.

This clone was observed a single time. The chain couples TRBV7-7 to TRBJ2-3, with 7 bases identical to TRBD2. Germline V lookup: CDR1 SSHAT, CDR2 FNYEAQ (reference sequence). The J segment lost 2 bases and the V segment lost 1 base, leaving 9 bases of the junction unmatched. The CDR3 is made up of 17 amino acids. The CDR3 DNA reads as TGTGCCAGCAGCTTAGTACGGGCTAGCGGACTCACAGATACGCAGTATTTT. Translation gives CASSLVRASGLTDTQYF.

This clone was picked up one time. CDR3 sequence reads: CAISAPGVLQETQYF. Written as DNA, the CDR3 is TGTGCCATCAGTGCTCCAGGGGTCCTCCAAGAGACCCAGTACTTC. V and J are TRBV10-3 and TRBJ2-5; weak D call: TRBD1 (6 bases). V lost 4 bases and J 1 base, leaving 13 bases between the germline ends. The CDR3 contains 15 residues. CDR1 ENHRY and CDR2 SYGVKD come from the germline V gene.

The V call is TRBV7-2, the J call TRBJ1-2; TRBD1 aligns across 7 bases. The V segment lost 5 bases and the J segment 4 bases; nucleotides outside the gene matches: 4. Germline-derived CDR1 and CDR2 are SGHTA and FQGNSA. CDR3 length equals 13 residues. The CDR3, as DNA: TGTGCCAGCAGCGACAGGGCGGGCTATGGCTACACCTTC. Its protein is CASSDRAGYGYTF.

The chain recombines TRBV5-1 with TRBJ1-2; maybe TRBD1 (6 bases). Trimming removed 3 bases at V and 2 bases at J, with 11 bases between. CDR3 length equals 14 residues. Germline V gene data show CDR1 as SGHRS and CDR2 as YFSETQ. The CDR3 coding sequence is TGCGCCAGCAGCTCCATAGACAGGAACTATGGCTACACCTTC. Protein: CASSSIDRNYGYTF.

The chain links TRBV10-3 to TRBJ2-5; no definite D call. V gave up 10 bases and J gave up 5 bases, with 20 bases separating them. Per germline, CDR1 ENHRY and CDR2 SYGVKD. The CDR3 runs 14 residues. This CDR3 is CATNNRVGYETQYF. The CDR3 nucleotides read TGTGCCACGAACAACAGAGTGGGATATGAGACCCAGTACTTC.

This clone was observed once. V usage is TRBV4-2 and J usage is TRBJ2-1; D perhaps matches TRBD2 (6 bases). The CDR3 runs to 17 residues. Trimming took off 0 bases at V and 4 bases at J, with 16 bases between the two ends. The germline gives CDR1 LGHNA, CDR2 YNFKEQ. The CDR3 is CASSQDGTQPAYNEQFF. CDR3 nucleotide sequence: TGTGCCAGCAGCCAAGATGGGACTCAACCCGCTTACAATGAGCAGTTCTTC.

The chain combines TRBV19 with TRBJ1-2, with 7 bases fitting TRBD1. J lost 2 bases, V lost 5 bases, and 5 bases had no gene match. The CDR3 contains 14 residues. The germline CDR1 and CDR2 sequences are LNHDA and SQIVND (reference sequence). The CDR3 sequence: CASSVGQQNYGYTF. Here the CDR3 DNA reads TGTGCCAGTAGTGTGGGACAGCAAAACTATGGCTACACCTTC.

The J gene is TRBJ1-1, the V gene TRBV11-3; 11 positions match TRBD1. Germline V lookup: CDR1 SGHNT, CDR2 YENEEA. Trimming took 4 bases from V and 3 from J; bases not matched to a gene: 10. The CDR3 is made up of 17 amino acids. CDR3: CASSSSSGTGGDTEAFF. In DNA form, the CDR3 reads TGTGCCAGCAGCTCATCATCCGGGACAGGGGGAGACACTGAAGCTTTCTTT. Complete variable domain (other parts from reference TRBV11-3 and TRBJ1-1): EAGVVQSPRYKIIEKKQPVAFWCNPISGHNTLYWYLQNLGQGPELLIRYENEEAVDDSQLPKDRFSAERLKGVDSTLKIQPAELGDSAVYLCASSSSSGTGGDTEAFFGQGTRLTVV.

This chain links TRBV27 with TRBJ1-1; a weak D match, TRBD1 (5 bases). This CDR3 comprises 14 residues. V was clipped by 5 bases and J by 0 bases, with 10 bases between them. Germline V lookup: CDR1 MNHEY, CDR2 SMNVEV (reference sequence). The CDR3 DNA sequence: TGTGCCAGCAGTGGAGGGACGTTGAACACTGAAGCTTTCTTT. Its translation is CASSGGTLNTEAFF.

The chain is built from TRBV10-3 and TRBJ2-2, with TRBD2 matching over 8 bases. The CDR3 loop spans 15 amino acids. V lost 10 bases and J lost 0; bases outside the gene matches: 7. Germline lookup yields CDR1 ENHRY and CDR2 SYGVKD. CDR3 protein: CATRPGLANTGELFF. CDR3 in DNA: TGTGCCACCCGACCGGGACTAGCGAACACCGGGGAGCTGTTTTTT.

J is TRBJ2-5 and V is TRBV7-2; 10 positions match TRBD2. Looked up from germline, CDR1 is SGHTA and CDR2 is FQGNSA. V was clipped by 2 bases and J by 3 bases; unmatched bases: 3. The CDR3 has 15 amino acids. The CDR3 protein is CASSLFGTSEETQYF. The CDR3 nucleotides read TGTGCCAGCAGCTTATTCGGGACTAGCGAAGAGACCCAGTACTTC.

The V and J genes are TRBV5-4 and TRBJ2-4; D perhaps matches TRBD1 (5 bases). Germline CDR1 is SGHNT and CDR2 is YYREEE (reference sequence). The CDR3 totals 14 residues. Trimming shortened V by 2 bases and J by 7 bases, and 13 bases separated the two germline ends. The CDR3 loop reads CASSFQGNRNIQYF. In DNA, the CDR3 is TGTGCCAGCAGCTTCCAGGGTAACCGGAACATTCAGTACTTC.

The CDR3 is CASSRQGLYQETQYF. In nucleotides, the CDR3 is TGTGCCAGCAGCCGACAGGGACTGTACCAAGAGACCCAGTACTTC. The rearrangement joins TRBV5-5 to TRBJ2-5; TRBD1 might be the D (7 bases). CDR1 is SGHKS, CDR2 YYEKEE, per germline (reference sequence). Between the trimmed V and J ends, which lost 4 bases and 0 bases, there was a span of 13 bases. This CDR3 comprises 15 residues.

The chain combines TRBV5-4 with TRBJ2-1, with 11 positions matching TRBD2. With 3 bases clipped from V and 7 bases from J, the junction kept 9 bases outside the gene matches. CDR3 length: 16 residues. The germline gives CDR1 SGHNT, CDR2 YYREEE (reference sequence). The CDR3 spells CASSSASGGYFNEQFF. CDR3 DNA sequence: TGTGCCAGCAGCTCGGCTAGCGGGGGGTATTTTAATGAGCAGTTCTTC.

This chain connects TRBV6-1 to TRBJ1-2, with TRBD1 matching over 7 bases. CDR1 is MNHNS and CDR2 is SASEGT in the germline V gene. The CDR3 covers 14 residues. Unmatched junction bases numbered 10, after V lost 6 bases and J lost 6 bases. The CDR3 DNA reads as TGTGCCAGCAGGAAGACAGGGTTTTCAGATGGCTACACCTTC. Its translation is CASRKTGFSDGYTF.

The gene calls are TRBV7-9 and TRBJ2-7; TRBD1 aligns across 8 bases. J was trimmed by 1 base and V by 2 bases; bases with no gene match: 16. The CDR3 consists of 19 residues. Germline CDR1 and CDR2: SEHNR and FQNEAQ (reference sequence). The CDR3 loop is CASSLSPFSQGARSYEQYF. The CDR3 nucleotides are TGTGCCAGCAGCTTATCCCCTTTTTCTCAGGGGGCGCGGTCCTACGAGCAGTACTTC. The whole variable domain, remainder taken from reference TRBV7-9 and TRBJ2-7, is DTGVSQNPRHKITKRGQNVTFRCDPISEHNRLYWYRQTLGQGPEFLTYFQNEAQLEKSRLLSDRFSAERPKGSFSTLEIQRTEQGDSAMYLCASSLSPFSQGARSYEQYFGPGTRLTVT.

The V gene is TRBV7-9, the J gene TRBJ1-5; D unclear. The V end was cut by 4 bases, the J end by 7 bases, with 11 bases between. The CDR3 is 13 amino acids. Germline V CDR1 and CDR2: SEHNR, FQNEAQ (reference sequence). Here the CDR3 reads CASSSSTGQPQHF. CDR3 nucleotide sequence: TGTGCCAGCAGCTCCTCTACGGGGCAGCCCCAGCATTTT.

This clone is categorized as medium-sized. The J gene is TRBJ1-2, the V gene TRBV9; D perhaps matches TRBD1 (6 bases). Trimming pared 0 bases from V and 8 bases from J, leaving 11 bases between. The CDR3 contains 13 residues. Germline values: CDR1 SGDLS, CDR2 YYNGEE. CDR3 nucleotide sequence: TGTGCCAGCAGCGTAGCCCAGGGGTGGGGCTACACCTTC. Protein: CASSVAQGWGYTF.

The genes are TRBV29-1 and TRBJ2-3, with 13 bases lining up with TRBD2. Per the germline V gene, CDR1 is SQVTM and CDR2 is ANQGSEA. The CDR3 runs to 16 residues. The ends lost 3 bases at V and 7 bases at J; junction bases unmatched: 10. The CDR3 reads CSVDQGTSGAQNTQYF. CDR3 bases: TGCAGCGTTGATCAGGGGACTAGCGGGGCTCAAAATACGCAGTATTTT.

The chain joins TRBV7-9 to TRBJ1-1; the D is unclear. This CDR3 is 12 amino acids long. Between the trimmed V and J ends, which lost 3 bases and 8 bases, there was a span of 10 bases. Germline V gene lookup returns CDR1 SEHNR and CDR2 FQNEAQ (reference sequence). The CDR3 loop is CASSFRSHEAFF. The CDR3 bases are TGTGCCAGCAGCTTCCGCAGTCACGAAGCTTTCTTT.